This TCR beta chain was observed in a study of cytomegalovirus exposure and HLA in healthy donors. V was pared by 4 bases and J by 3 bases, with 9 bases of the junction left unmatched. Germline V gene data show CDR1 as LGHNA and CDR2 as YSLEER. The CDR3 covers 15 residues. Vbeta (60) and Jbeta (13) primers were used in the PCR. Clones were sequenced by immunoSEQ multiplex PCR, and TCRdb holds only the in-frame ones, with some missing. The sample shows 150,000 to 200,000 clones, under 80% of them seen only once. A note on this clone: Antigen specificity is unknown.

Study findings and constraints: Most TCR beta V segments were productive about 87% or about 30% of the time in an earlier analysis. Solely CMV serostatus was available to characterize immune exposure.

V and J are TRBV4-3 and TRBJ2-7; 7 bases are a match to TRBD2. Sequencing input: PBMCs. The source of this sequence is a man aged 35 to 55 in good health and CMV-seronegative. The CDR3 spells CASSLNRLARYEQYF. CDR3 DNA: TGCGCCAGCAGCCTGAACCGACTAGCCCGCTACGAGCAGTACTTC.